Shown below are 30 T cell receptor beta chains from a single sample sequenced in a study of cytomegalovirus exposure and HLA in healthy donors. The primer mix had 60 Vbeta and 13 Jbeta primers. Clones were sequenced by immunoSEQ multiplex PCR, and TCRdb holds only the in-frame ones, with some missing. The sample records 190,000 or so clones, about 80% being singletons. Sequencing was performed on PBMCs. All receptors come from a boy between 5 and 17 years old in good health and CMV-seronegative.

The gene calls are TRBV5-1 and TRBJ2-3; 7 nucleotides agree with TRBD2. This CDR3 region has 16 residues. J lost 4 bases, V lost 2 bases, and 10 bases had no gene match. Germline CDR1 reads SGHRS; CDR2 reads YFSETQ. CDR3 residues: CASSFREVGGADTQYF. As DNA, the CDR3 is TGCGCCAGCAGCTTCCGGGAGGTCGGGGGAGCAGATACGCAGTATTTT.

This clone was found a few times. This chain links TRBV30 with TRBJ1-3; tentatively, D is TRBD1 (6 bases). Trimming pared 4 bases from V and 2 bases from J, leaving 12 bases between. The V gene's germline CDR1 is GTSNPN and CDR2 SVGIG (reference sequence). The CDR3 extends over 14 amino acids. In DNA form, the CDR3 reads TGTGCCTGGACCCAAACAGGGACTGGAAACACCATATATTTT. Translated: CAWTQTGTGNTIYF.

The chain is built from TRBV4-2 and TRBJ2-1, with 9 bases aligning to TRBD1. There are 14 residues in the CDR3. J lost 8 bases, V lost 1 base, and 3 bases had no gene match. Germline lookup yields CDR1 LGHNA and CDR2 YNFKEQ. CDR3: CASSQVDRGHEQFF. The CDR3 coding sequence is TGTGCCAGCAGCCAAGTGGACAGGGGCCATGAGCAGTTCTTC.

This clone was counted only a few times. The V call is TRBV7-3, the J call TRBJ1-2; the match to TRBD1 covers 7 bases. Unmatched junction bases numbered 13, after V lost 5 bases and J lost 4 bases. The CDR3 length is 16 residues. Germline V gives CDR1 SGHTA, CDR2 FQGTGA. The CDR3 nucleotides are TGTGCCAGCAGCCATACCGGGGGACAGTCAGGCTATGGCTACACCTTC. Translation gives CASSHTGGQSGYGYTF.

The chain links TRBV7-8 to TRBJ1-1; the D is unclear. The germline V gene encodes CDR1 SGHVS and CDR2 FQNEAQ. This CDR3 comprises 12 residues. V was clipped by 4 bases and J by 4 bases, with 7 bases between them. DNA for the CDR3: TGTGCCAGCAGCTCTACCCGCACTGAAGCTTTCTTT. Translating it yields CASSSTRTEAFF.

The chain has TRBV9 and TRBJ1-1; 10 nucleotides agree with TRBD1. V shed 1 base, J shed 5 bases, and the junction held 5 bases outside the gene matches. This CDR3 is 15 amino acids long. Germline CDR1 and CDR2: SGDLS and YYNGEE. The CDR3 protein is CASSVTGDRGTEAFF. CDR3 DNA: TGTGCCAGCAGCGTAACTGGGGACAGGGGAACTGAAGCTTTCTTT.

V and J are TRBV14 and TRBJ2-3, with 10 bases identical to TRBD2. The junction had 6 bases not matched to a gene; V was cut back by 6 bases and J by 9 bases. The CDR3 has 13 amino acids. Germline V gene sequence: CDR1 SGHDN, CDR2 FVKESK. This chain's CDR3 is CASSLAGEGTQYF. The CDR3 DNA reads as TGTGCCAGCAGTCTAGCGGGGGAGGGCACGCAGTATTTT.

The chain couples TRBV18 to TRBJ2-3, with TRBD2 as a possible D gene (5 bases). V lost 0 bases and J 0 bases, leaving 7 bases between the germline ends. This CDR3 has 15 amino acids. The V gene's germline CDR1 is KGHSH and CDR2 LQKENI. The CDR3 loop is CASSPPGGSTDTQYF. The DNA of the CDR3 is TGTGCCAGCTCACCACCGGGCGGGAGCACAGATACGCAGTATTTT.

This chain uses TRBV5-6 with TRBJ2-2; D is perhaps TRBD1 (5 bases). CDR1 SGHDT and CDR2 YYEEEE come from the germline V gene. The CDR3 contains 14 residues. Trimming stripped 1 base from V and 5 bases from J, with 9 bases between. CDR3 coding DNA: TGTGCCAGCAGCTTGCCAGGGAAAACCGGGGAGCTGTTTTTT. Amino acid sequence: CASSLPGKTGELFF.

This chain connects TRBV6-1 to TRBJ1-1; D remains unclear. The length of the CDR3 is 12 residues. Germline V gene data show CDR1 as MNHNS and CDR2 as SASEGT. V lost 7 bases and J lost 11, with 17 bases in between. The CDR3 here is CASKYNINRAFF. In DNA form, the CDR3 reads TGTGCCAGCAAATATAACATAAATCGCGCTTTCTTT.

This clone was seen a handful of times. This chain uses TRBV19 with TRBJ1-4; D gene unclear. The V and J ends lost 6 bases and 8 bases respectively, with 19 bases between them. Germline V lookup: CDR1 LNHDA, CDR2 SQIVND (reference sequence). The CDR3 covers 15 residues. CDR3 amino acids: CASRRWERTAEKLFF. The CDR3 DNA reads TGTGCCAGTAGGAGATGGGAGCGGACCGCCGAAAAACTGTTTTTT.

V usage is TRBV30 and J usage is TRBJ1-5; unclear D gene. The CDR3 sequence is 15 residues long. Germline V gene sequence: CDR1 GTSNPN, CDR2 SVGIG (reference sequence). V was clipped by 5 bases and J by 0 bases, with 14 bases between them. CDR3 sequence: CAWGGSPNSNQPQHF. CDR3 DNA sequence: TGTGCCTGGGGCGGCAGCCCCAATAGCAATCAGCCCCAGCATTTT.

The chain combines TRBV15 with TRBJ2-7, with D uncertain. Germline assignment: CDR1 LNHNV and CDR2 YYDKDF (reference sequence). The CDR3 consists of 14 residues. The ends were cut back, 3 bases at V and 2 bases at J, with 11 bases in the middle. CDR3 amino acids: CATSSYQAAYEQYF. For the CDR3, the DNA is TGTGCCACCAGCAGTTACCAGGCTGCCTACGAGCAGTACTTC.

This clone was seen once. The DNA for the CDR3 is TGTGCCAGCAGTCGACAGGGGGCGGACTATGGCTACACCTTC. Encoded protein: CASSRQGADYGYTF. This rearrangement joins TRBV7-2 to TRBJ1-2, with TRBD1 matching over 10 bases. The germline CDR1 and CDR2 sequences are SGHTA and FQGNSA. With 6 bases clipped from V and 3 bases from J, the junction kept 4 bases outside the gene matches. The CDR3 runs 14 residues.

This sequence joins TRBV9 and TRBJ2-6, with D possibly matching TRBD1 (5 bases). This CDR3 is built from 15 residues. V was shortened by 4 bases and J by 4 bases, with 12 bases between the two germline ends. Germline CDR1 and CDR2: SGDLS and YYNGEE. The CDR3: CASSQGVLGANVLTF. The DNA of the CDR3 is TGTGCCAGCAGCCAAGGGGTGTTGGGGGCCAACGTCCTGACTTTC.

This clone was observed once. The J gene is TRBJ1-2, the V gene TRBV2, with D hard to call. Germline CDR1 and CDR2: SNHLY and FYNNEI. The CDR3 contains 17 residues. With 2 bases removed from V and 0 bases from J, the gap between germline ends came to 16 bases. In nucleotides, the CDR3 is TGTGCCAGCAGTGAACTAGGACTGACCGCCTCTAACTATGGCTACACCTTC. Translation: CASSELGLTASNYGYTF. Full variable domain (rest looked up from reference TRBV2 and TRBJ1-2): EPEVTQTPSHQVTQMGQEVILRCVPISNHLYFYWYRQILGQKVEFLVSFYNNEISEKSEIFDDQFSVERPDGSNFTLKIRSTKLEDSAMYFCASSELGLTASNYGYTFGSGTRLTVV.

As to this clone: An end of the junction differs from the germline gene, which may be a read error. The chain carries TRBV7-9 and TRBJ1-1; 7 bases are a match to TRBD1. Germline CDR1 reads SEHNR; CDR2 reads FQNEAQ (reference sequence). CDR3 length: 15 residues. The DNA for the CDR3 is TGTTCCAGCAGCTCCGACAGGGTTGGAGACACTGAAGCTTTCTTT. Protein sequence: CSSSSDRVGDTEAFF.

The rearrangement joins TRBV29-1 to TRBJ2-6; possible D gene TRBD1, 6 bases. Germline V gene lookup returns CDR1 SQVTM and CDR2 ANQGSEA. V lost 7 bases to trimming and J lost 4 bases, with 14 bases between them. This CDR3 contains 14 residues. The CDR3 loop reads CSALPGAGANVLTF. The CDR3 DNA is TGCAGCGCCCTTCCAGGGGCAGGGGCCAACGTCCTGACTTTC.

This clone has just a few counts. This CDR3 is also generated by other DNA sequences in the sample. V gene TRBV7-9 combines with J gene TRBJ2-7; TRBD1 is a possible D gene (5 bases). The CDR3 has 12 amino acids. Per germline, CDR1 SEHNR and CDR2 FQNEAQ (reference sequence). V was shortened by 3 bases and J by 4 bases, with 7 bases between the two germline ends. The CDR3 is CASSLQGYEQYF. The CDR3 DNA is TGTGCCAGCAGCTTGCAGGGATACGAGCAGTACTTC.

The rearrangement uses TRBV14 and TRBJ1-1, with 9 nucleotides matching TRBD1. This CDR3 is built from 12 residues. Germline V gene data show CDR1 as SGHDN and CDR2 as FVKESK. V gave up 5 bases and J gave up 7 bases; unmatched junction bases: 2. The DNA of the CDR3 is TGTGCCAGCAGCTACAGGGGGCGTGAAGCTTTCTTT. Protein product: CASSYRGREAFF.

This chain links TRBV11-2 with TRBJ1-2; D gene ambiguous. V was shortened by 5 bases and J by 3 bases, with 16 bases between the two germline ends. CDR1 is SGHAT and CDR2 is FQNNGV in the germline V gene. CDR3 length: 15 residues. As DNA, the CDR3 is TGTGCCAGCAGCCTTACCGGCGGTTTGCACTATGGCTACACCTTC. This gives the protein CASSLTGGLHYGYTF.

This clone was seen only once. The chain links TRBV9 to TRBJ2-3; D is unclear. This CDR3 comprises 15 residues. Germline lookup yields CDR1 SGDLS and CDR2 YYNGEE. V dropped 0 bases and J dropped 1 base, with 9 bases sitting between them. The CDR3: CASSVVTVGTDTQYF. Here the CDR3 DNA reads TGTGCCAGCAGCGTAGTAACGGTGGGCACAGATACGCAGTATTTT.

The chain uses TRBV27 and TRBJ1-2, with D tentatively TRBD1 (5 bases). The CDR3 loop spans 16 amino acids. V lost 6 bases and J 3 bases, leaving 20 bases between the germline ends. Per germline, CDR1 MNHEY and CDR2 SMNVEV (reference sequence). CDR3 nucleotide sequence: TGTGCCAGCAGGGCTTCCGGAGACTGGGGCGACTATGGCTACACCTTC. It encodes CASRASGDWGDYGYTF.

The table lists this clone with a few counts. The chain uses TRBV18 and TRBJ1-6; D remains unclear. The CDR3 length is 15 residues. Germline loops: CDR1 KGHSH, CDR2 LQKENI. Trimming stripped 5 bases from V and 7 bases from J, with 15 bases between. CDR3 in amino acids: CASSFGGDRNSPLHF. DNA for the CDR3: TGTGCCAGCTCATTCGGCGGGGATAGAAATTCACCCCTCCACTTT.

This clone was picked up one time. The V gene is TRBV6-5, the J gene TRBJ1-2; 8 nucleotides align to TRBD1. The V segment lost 6 bases and the J segment 8 bases; nucleotides outside the gene matches: 8. The CDR3 has 13 amino acids. CDR1 MNHEY and CDR2 SVGAGI come from the germline V gene. The DNA of the CDR3 is TGTGCCAGCAGCCGGACAGGGAGCGGCGGCTACACCTTC. This gives the protein CASSRTGSGGYTF.

The chain has TRBV5-5 and TRBJ2-3, with 7 bases lining up with TRBD1. CDR3 size: 15 residues. Germline loops: CDR1 SGHKS, CDR2 YYEKEE (reference sequence). J gave up 3 bases and V 0 bases, and 4 bases lay outside the gene matches. The CDR3 bases are TGTGCCAGCAGCTTGGTTGGCAGGGGGACAGATACGCAGTATTTT. Its protein product is CASSLVGRGTDTQYF.

This clone showed up just once. This chain uses TRBV30 with TRBJ1-1, with D uncertain. There are 13 residues in the CDR3. Germline V gives CDR1 GTSNPN, CDR2 SVGIG (reference sequence). The V end lost 0 bases, the J end lost 4 bases, and 9 bases lay between the germline ends. The CDR3 coding sequence is TGTGCCTGGAGTGTACGGTCGTCCACTGAAGCTTTCTTT. This gives the protein CAWSVRSSTEAFF.

This sequence joins TRBV27 and TRBJ2-7, with D possibly TRBD2 on 5 matching bases. Looked up from germline, CDR1 is MNHEY and CDR2 is SMNVEV (reference sequence). Trimming shortened V by 10 bases and J by 5 bases, and 9 bases separated the two germline ends. CDR3 size: 10 residues. Here the CDR3 reads CATGEHEQYF. CDR3 nucleotide sequence: TGTGCCACCGGGGAGCACGAGCAGTACTTC.

This chain joins TRBV11-1 and TRBJ2-5; 10 bases line up with TRBD2. The germline V gene encodes CDR1 SGHAT and CDR2 FQDESV (reference sequence). The CDR3 contains 14 residues. V trimming: 4 bases; J trimming: 1 base; junction bases outside the gene matches: 0. The CDR3 coding sequence is TGTGCCAGCAGCTGGACTAGCGGCCAAGAGACCCAGTACTTC. The encoded protein is CASSWTSGQETQYF.

The chain recombines TRBV2 with TRBJ2-5, with D possibly TRBD2 on 5 matching bases. This CDR3 spans 13 amino acids. Germline loops: CDR1 SNHLY, CDR2 FYNNEI. With 3 bases removed from V and 7 bases from J, the gap between germline ends came to 12 bases. This CDR3 reads CASSEVFGGTQYF. The CDR3 DNA is TGTGCCAGCAGTGAGGTCTTCGGAGGGACCCAGTACTTC.